The clone carrying this T cell receptor (beta chain) was observed a handful of times. What it recognizes is unknown. These data come from a study of metastatic and nonmetastatic thyroid tumors. Study-wide context: Comparative analysis of repertoires was undertaken across blood and tumor or nodule tissue obtained from malignant and benign thyroid patients.

General study points: As reported, TCR beta diversity in blood and tumor was significantly higher in malignant thyroid tumors than in benign nodules.

With MiXCR, TCRdb called clones anew from the PCR reads. The sample contains more than 30,000 clones, around 20% of which appear only once. Treatment of any kind had been given to no patient before thyroid surgery. Germline CDR1 reads MNHNS; CDR2 reads SASEGT. The ends were cut back, 4 bases at V and 5 bases at J, with 23 bases in the middle. This CDR3 spans 18 amino acids. The sequence was collected from a female donor with papillary thyroid cancer or a benign thyroid nodule (not recorded which). Some clones in this sample may be carry-over from other donors' samples. J is TRBJ1-4 and V is TRBV6-1; D may be TRBD1 (5 bases). The sample comprised blood. The CDR3 sequence: CASSVFFLATAANEKLFF. Here the CDR3 DNA reads TGTGCCAGCAGTGTTTTCTTCTTGGCGACAGCCGCGAATGAAAAACTGTTTTTT.